This T cell receptor (beta chain) came from a study of shared clonotypes between healthy human individuals (dated by TCRdb to 2020 to 2022). Notes on the research overall: The cohort included three men and a couple of women between 18 and 49 years of age. Blood TCR repertoires of a handful of healthy adults were deeply sequenced to estimate repertoire size and the extent of clonotype sharing between individuals. Leukapheresis yielded between about 0.94 and 8.9 billion PBMCs per donor. For each donor, three plates each were used for CD4 naive and CD4 memory, two plates were used for CD8 naive, and one plate was used for CD8 memory. To increase sequencing depth and limit assay-specific biases, different laboratories used diverse techniques to prepare libraries and sequence TCR repertoires.

Inclusive of the bounding cysteine and phenylalanine, the CDR3 is 16 residues long. This entry keeps only the CDR3 DNA: 48 bases, framed from base 1. Trimming accounts for 5 bases at V and 6 bases at J, while the number of junction bases matched to no gene is 13. From a lookup of the germline V gene, CDR1 and CDR2 are SGHTA and FQGNSA. In this sample, this clone turned up once. Its antigen remains undetermined. Base qualities are not at hand, and no much larger clone is one base apart. TCR CDR3 regions were amplified from genomic DNA by multiplex PCR using the deep immunoSEQ assay. Genomic DNA extracted from each cell subset was distributed evenly over all wells of several immunoSEQ 96-well plates, and each plate served as one replicate. For sorted subsets, each replicate PCR was loaded with 150 to 250 ng genomic DNA, equivalent to 32,000 or so T cell genomes. The purified libraries were quantified using a Qubit 3.0 fluorometer, sized with a Bioanalyzer 2100, and then quantified again using the KAPA Library Quantification kit. Every immunoSEQ 96-well plate was sequenced on a dedicated single-read 150-cycle Illumina NextSeq 550 flow cell. As for the original processing: Because the immunoSEQ output included only junctional sequences and no quality scores, the filtering could not be the same as the filtering used for full-length reads. Sequences were annotated with PyIR, a Python wrapper for IgBLAST v1.9, and V/J genes and CDR3 were assigned using IMGT germline references. Reads with weak V/J assignments (E-value above 1e-6), missing CDR3, stop codons, out-of-frame junctions, or ambiguous translated residues were removed. A V3J clonotype was defined by an identical inferred V gene, J gene, and CDR3 amino acid sequence. The percentage overlap between two repertoires was calculated by dividing the number of shared unique clonotypes by the size of the smaller repertoire. Three approaches were used to assess repertoire richness: RTK rarefaction, the Chao1 estimator, and Recon v2.1 estimates of unobserved clonotypes. For all TCRbeta clonotypes obtained by the gDNA method from a handful of donors, generation probabilities were computed with OLGA. Entries here come from immuneACCESS through TCRdb and include only in-frame sequences with V and J called. Some clones fail to appear in such tables; in the studies checked, an unresolved V gene covers under half of the shortfall, and the cause of the remainder is unknown. V and J calls and clone size are those listed in that table; D and trimming were worked out from the DNA. The sample has about 2 million clones on record, over 85% of them singletons. Together, the top ten hold about 0.13% of the sample.

Donors were healthy HIV-negative adults with no recently reported acute infections or vaccinations. Only Caucasian adults living in Nashville, Tennessee, USA were represented among the donors. CD4+ T cells were enriched through magnetic negative selection, after which naive cells were positively selected on CD45RA and the remaining negative fraction served as the memory subset. Blood was collected by leukapheresis, and PBMCs were isolated by Ficoll-Histopaque density gradient centrifugation and then cryopreserved in liquid nitrogen vapor phase. Analytical flow cytometry was used to check the purity and quantity of every magnetically sorted T cell population. Genomic DNA was isolated from every sorted fraction and measured by UV absorbance on a Nanodrop 2000c. General findings and caveats noted by the study authors: Compared with non-shared clonotypes, the clonotypes found in all four sorted-subset donors had higher generation probabilities. When four donors were compared, the shared fraction of clonotypes was around 5% for naive CD4, less than 4% for naive CD8, more than 2% for memory CD4, and less than 0.45% for memory CD8. The small number of donors limited the genetic and exposure-history diversity represented. Pairwise subsampling indicated that sequencing depth was expected to affect the degree of clonotype sharing among donors. Sampling was restricted to blood, and TCR repertoires in tissue are likely to differ from TCR repertoires in blood. Even with the large sequencing depth, rarefaction of the sorted-subset datasets indicated that sequencing was incomplete. Larger estimated clonotype richness was generally found for naive subsets than for memory subsets.

The sequence came from a man aged 18 to 29 in good health. Source material: naive CD4+ T cells sorted from blood. The intended sense of this specimen's cell subset or site label: CD45RA+ positively selected. The sequence is built from TRBV7-2 and TRBJ2-7, and 10 junction bases match TRBD2. The CDR3 region: CASSLVTSGIPVEQYF. The bases read TGTGCCAGCAGCCTTGTAACTAGCGGGATACCCGTCGAGCAGTACTTC.